This T cell receptor (beta chain) was found in a study of shared clonotypes between healthy human individuals. Study results and caveats: The small donor group covered limited genetic and exposure diversity. Blood was the only sampled material, and tissue repertoires likely differ. Shared clonotypes: roughly 5% naive CD4, 3% to 3.5% naive CD8, about 2.4% memory CD4, 0.4% to 0.45% memory CD8.

Concerning this clone: The target antigen is unknown.

Germline values: CDR1 MGHDK, CDR2 SYGVNS. Trimming took 7 bases from V and 5 from J; bases not matched to a gene: 4. CDR3 length: 13 residues. Each subset's genomic DNA was split evenly across several immunoSEQ plates. The data were produced by immunoSEQ multiplex PCR, yet TCRdb's version contains in-frame clones alone and is incomplete. Of some 200,000 clones in the sample, 60% to 70% were seen once. This TCR derives from a man aged 25 to 45 in good health. The chain has TRBV25-1 and TRBJ1-4; 7 nucleotides match TRBD1. Source material: memory CD4+ T cells sorted from blood. The subset was: CD45RA-negative fraction. The CDR3 DNA sequence: TGTGCCAGCAACCGACAGGGAAATGAAAAACTGTTTTTT. Its protein product is CASNRQGNEKLFF.